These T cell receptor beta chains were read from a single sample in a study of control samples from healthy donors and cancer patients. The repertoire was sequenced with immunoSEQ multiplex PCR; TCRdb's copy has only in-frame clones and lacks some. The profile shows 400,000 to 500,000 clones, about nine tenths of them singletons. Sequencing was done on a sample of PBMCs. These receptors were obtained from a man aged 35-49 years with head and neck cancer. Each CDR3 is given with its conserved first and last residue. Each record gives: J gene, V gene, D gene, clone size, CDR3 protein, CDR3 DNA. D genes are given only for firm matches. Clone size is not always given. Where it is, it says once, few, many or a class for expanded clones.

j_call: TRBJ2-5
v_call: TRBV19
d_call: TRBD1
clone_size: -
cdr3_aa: CASSRWTGAMETQYF
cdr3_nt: TGTGCCAGTAGTAGATGGACAGGGGCGATGGAGACCCAGTACTTC

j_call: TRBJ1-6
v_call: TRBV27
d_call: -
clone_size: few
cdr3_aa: CASSPQGSQSPLHF
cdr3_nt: TGTGCCAGCAGCCCTCAGGGGTCTCAATCACCCCTCCACTTT

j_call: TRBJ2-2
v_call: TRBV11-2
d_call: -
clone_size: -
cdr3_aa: CASSLHGRGNTGELFF
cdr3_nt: TGTGCCAGCAGCTTACACGGGAGAGGGAACACCGGGGAGCTGTTTTTT

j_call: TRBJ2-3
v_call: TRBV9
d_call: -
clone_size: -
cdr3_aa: CASSVGTGSSTDTQYF
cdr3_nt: TGTGCCAGCAGCGTAGGAACAGGGTCTAGCACAGATACGCAGTATTTT

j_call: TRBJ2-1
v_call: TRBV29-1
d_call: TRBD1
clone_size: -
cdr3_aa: CSARTGGGNNEQFF
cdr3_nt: TGCAGCGCAAGGACAGGGGGTGGGAACAATGAGCAGTTCTTC

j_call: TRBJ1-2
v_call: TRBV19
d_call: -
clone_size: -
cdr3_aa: CASSPTGDGYTF
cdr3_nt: TGTGCCAGTAGCCCGACGGGGGACGGCTACACCTTC

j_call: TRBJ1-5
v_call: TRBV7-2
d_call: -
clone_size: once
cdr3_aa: CASSPANRDQPQHF
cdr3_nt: TGTGCCAGCAGCCCCGCCAATAGAGATCAGCCCCAGCATTTT

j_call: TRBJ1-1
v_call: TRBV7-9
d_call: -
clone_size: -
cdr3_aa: CASSYRTVTEAFF
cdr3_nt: TGTGCCAGCAGCTACCGGACAGTCACTGAAGCTTTCTTT

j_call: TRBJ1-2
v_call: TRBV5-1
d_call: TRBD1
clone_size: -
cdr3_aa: CASRAGTGNYGYTF
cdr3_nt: TGCGCCAGCAGAGCCGGGACAGGGAACTATGGCTACACCTTC

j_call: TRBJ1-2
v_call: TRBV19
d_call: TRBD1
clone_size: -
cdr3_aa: CASSSNKLLWDREVHGYTF
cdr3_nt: TGTGCCAGTAGTTCCAACAAATTGCTCTGGGACAGGGAAGTCCATGGCTACACCTTC

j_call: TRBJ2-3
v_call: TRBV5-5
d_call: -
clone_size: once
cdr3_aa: CASSSGLYTDTQYF
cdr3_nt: TGTGCCAGCAGCTCGGGACTTTACACAGATACGCAGTATTTT

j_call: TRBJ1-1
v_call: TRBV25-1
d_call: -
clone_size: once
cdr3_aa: CATSKGGFTNTEAFF
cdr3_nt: TGTGCCACCAGTAAGGGTGGGTTTACAAACACTGAAGCTTTCTTT

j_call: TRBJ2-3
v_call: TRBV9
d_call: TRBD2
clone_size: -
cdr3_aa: CASSARLAGVSDTQYF
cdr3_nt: TGTGCCAGCAGCGCCCGACTAGCGGGAGTGTCAGATACGCAGTATTTT

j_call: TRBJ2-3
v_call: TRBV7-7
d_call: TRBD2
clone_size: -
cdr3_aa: CASSLRGGDSTDTQYF
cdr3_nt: TGTGCTAGCAGCTTACGCGGGGGAGACTCCACAGATACGCAGTATTTT